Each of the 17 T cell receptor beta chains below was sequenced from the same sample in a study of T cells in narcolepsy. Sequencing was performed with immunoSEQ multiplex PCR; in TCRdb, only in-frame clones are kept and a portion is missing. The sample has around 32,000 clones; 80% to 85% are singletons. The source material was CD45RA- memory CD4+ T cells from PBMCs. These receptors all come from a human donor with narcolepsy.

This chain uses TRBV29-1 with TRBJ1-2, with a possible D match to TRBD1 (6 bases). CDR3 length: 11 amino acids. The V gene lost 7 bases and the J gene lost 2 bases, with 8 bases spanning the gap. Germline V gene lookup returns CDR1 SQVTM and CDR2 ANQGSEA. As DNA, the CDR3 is TGCAGCGGGACAGACAACTATGGCTACACCTTC. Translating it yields CSGTDNYGYTF.

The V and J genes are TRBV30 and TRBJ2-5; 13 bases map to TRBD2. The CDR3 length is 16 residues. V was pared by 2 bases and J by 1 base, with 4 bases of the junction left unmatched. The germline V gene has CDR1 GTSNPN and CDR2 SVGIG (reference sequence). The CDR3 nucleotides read TGTGCCTGGAGTTTCGGACTAGCGGGAGTCCAAGAGACCCAGTACTTC. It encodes CAWSFGLAGVQETQYF.

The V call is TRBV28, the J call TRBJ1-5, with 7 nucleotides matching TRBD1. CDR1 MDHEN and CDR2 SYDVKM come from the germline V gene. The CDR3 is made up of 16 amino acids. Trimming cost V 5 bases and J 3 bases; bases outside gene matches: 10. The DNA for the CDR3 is TGTGCCAGCAGTACCCGAAAGGGGGCCCTCAATCAGCCCCAGCATTTT. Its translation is CASSTRKGALNQPQHF. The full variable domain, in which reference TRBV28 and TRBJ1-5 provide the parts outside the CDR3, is DVKVTQSSRYLVKRTGEKVFLECVQDMDHENMFWYRQDPGLGLRLIYFSYDVKMKEKGDIPEGYSVSREKKERFSLILESASTNQTSMYLCASSTRKGALNQPQHFGDGTRLSIL.

CDR3 coding DNA: TGTGCCAGCAGCCCGCGGGGAGCTAGCGGCACAGATACGCAGTATTTT. Translating gives CASSPRGASGTDTQYF. The chain combines TRBV7-3 with TRBJ2-3; maybe TRBD2 (6 bases). Germline V lookup: CDR1 SGHTA, CDR2 FQGTGA. This CDR3 is built from 16 residues. Trimming pared 5 bases from V and 1 base from J, leaving 16 bases between.

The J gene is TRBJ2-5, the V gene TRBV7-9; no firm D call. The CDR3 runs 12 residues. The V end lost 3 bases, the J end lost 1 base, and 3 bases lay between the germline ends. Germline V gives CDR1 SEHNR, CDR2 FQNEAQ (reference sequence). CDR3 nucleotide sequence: TGTGCCAGCAGCTTTATCCAAGAGACCCAGTACTTC. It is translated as CASSFIQETQYF.

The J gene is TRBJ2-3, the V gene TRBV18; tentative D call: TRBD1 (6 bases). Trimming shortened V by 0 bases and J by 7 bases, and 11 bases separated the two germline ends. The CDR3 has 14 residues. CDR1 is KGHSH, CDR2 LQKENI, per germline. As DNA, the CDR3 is TGTGCCAGCTCACCACCCGCTACAGGGAATACGCAGTATTTT. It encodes CASSPPATGNTQYF.

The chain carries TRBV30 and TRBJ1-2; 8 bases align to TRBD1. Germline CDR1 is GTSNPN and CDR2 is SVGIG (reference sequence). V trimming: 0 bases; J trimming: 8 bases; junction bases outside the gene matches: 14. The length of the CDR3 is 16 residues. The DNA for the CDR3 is TGTGCCTGGAGTGTTCCAGGGGGCGTTGGGACTTGGGGCTACACCTTC. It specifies CAWSVPGGVGTWGYTF.

The CDR3 bases are TGTGCCAGCAGCGTGGACAGGAGCACAGATACGCAGTATTTT. Its translation is CASSVDRSTDTQYF. The rearrangement uses TRBV5-3 and TRBJ2-3; 7 bases line up with TRBD1. TRBV5-3 qualifies as an ORF whose function is uncertain. This CDR3 region has 14 residues. The V segment lost 8 bases and the J segment 0 bases; nucleotides outside the gene matches: 6.

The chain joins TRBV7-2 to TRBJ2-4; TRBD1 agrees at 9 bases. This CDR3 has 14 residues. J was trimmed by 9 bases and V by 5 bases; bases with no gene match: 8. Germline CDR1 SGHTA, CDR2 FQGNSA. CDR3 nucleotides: TGTGCCAGCAGCCAAAGGGGACAGGGAGGCATTCAGTACTTC. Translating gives CASSQRGQGGIQYF.

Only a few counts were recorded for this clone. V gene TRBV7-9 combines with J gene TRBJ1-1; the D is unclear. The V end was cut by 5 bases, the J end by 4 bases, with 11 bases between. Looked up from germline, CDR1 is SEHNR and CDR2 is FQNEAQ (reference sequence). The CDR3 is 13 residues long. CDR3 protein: CASSRTSFTEAFF. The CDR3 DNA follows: TGTGCCAGCAGCCGGACCTCTTTCACTGAAGCTTTCTTT.

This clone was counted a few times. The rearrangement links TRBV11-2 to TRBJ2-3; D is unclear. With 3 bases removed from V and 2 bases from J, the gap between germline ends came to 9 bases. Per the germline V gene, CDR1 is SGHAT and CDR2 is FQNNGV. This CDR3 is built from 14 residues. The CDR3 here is CASSFSQVTDTQYF. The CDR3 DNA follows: TGTGCCAGCAGCTTTTCTCAGGTCACAGATACGCAGTATTTT.

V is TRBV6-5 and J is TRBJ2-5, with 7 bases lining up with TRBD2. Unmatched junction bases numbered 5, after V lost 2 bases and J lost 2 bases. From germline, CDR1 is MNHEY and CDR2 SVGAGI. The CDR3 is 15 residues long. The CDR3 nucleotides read TGTGCCAGCAGTTACGGCGGGGGACGACAAGAGACCCAGTACTTC. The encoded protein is CASSYGGGRQETQYF.

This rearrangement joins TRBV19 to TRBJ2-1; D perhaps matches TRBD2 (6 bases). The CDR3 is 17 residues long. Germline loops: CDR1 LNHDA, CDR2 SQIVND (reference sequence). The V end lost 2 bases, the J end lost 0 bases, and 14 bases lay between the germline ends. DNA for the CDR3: TGTGCCAGTAGTATACTGGGGACTCAAAGCTCCTACAATGAGCAGTTCTTC. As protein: CASSILGTQSSYNEQFF. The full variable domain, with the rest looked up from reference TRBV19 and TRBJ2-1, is DGGITQSPKYLFRKEGQNVTLSCEQNLNHDAMYWYRQDPGQGLRLIYYSQIVNDFQKGDIAEGYSVSREKKESFPLTVTSAQKNPTAFYLCASSILGTQSSYNEQFFGPGTRLTVL.

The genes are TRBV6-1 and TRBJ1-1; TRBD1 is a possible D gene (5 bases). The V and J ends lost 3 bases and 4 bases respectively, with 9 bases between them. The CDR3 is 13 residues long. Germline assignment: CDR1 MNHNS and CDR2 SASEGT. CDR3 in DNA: TGTGCCAGCAGTGAGGGACTGATCACTGAAGCTTTCTTT. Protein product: CASSEGLITEAFF.

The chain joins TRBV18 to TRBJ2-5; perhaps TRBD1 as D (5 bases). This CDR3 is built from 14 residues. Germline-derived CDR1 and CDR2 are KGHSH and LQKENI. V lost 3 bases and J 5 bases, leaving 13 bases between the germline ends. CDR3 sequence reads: CASSPAGPEETQYF. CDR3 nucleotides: TGTGCCAGCTCACCTGCAGGGCCGGAGGAGACCCAGTACTTC.

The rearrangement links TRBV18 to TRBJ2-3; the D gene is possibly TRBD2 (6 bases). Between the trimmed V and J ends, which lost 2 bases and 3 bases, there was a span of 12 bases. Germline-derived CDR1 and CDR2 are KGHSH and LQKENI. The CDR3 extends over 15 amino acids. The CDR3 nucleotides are TGTGCCAGCTCACCAGGCGGGAACCCAACAGATACGCAGTATTTT. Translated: CASSPGGNPTDTQYF.

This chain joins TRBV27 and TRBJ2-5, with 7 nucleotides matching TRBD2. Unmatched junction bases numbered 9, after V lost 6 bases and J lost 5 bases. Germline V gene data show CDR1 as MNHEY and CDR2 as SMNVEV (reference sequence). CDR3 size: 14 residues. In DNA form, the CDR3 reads TGTGCCAGCAGACTAGCGCGGAAGGGGGAGACCCAGTACTTC. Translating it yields CASRLARKGETQYF.